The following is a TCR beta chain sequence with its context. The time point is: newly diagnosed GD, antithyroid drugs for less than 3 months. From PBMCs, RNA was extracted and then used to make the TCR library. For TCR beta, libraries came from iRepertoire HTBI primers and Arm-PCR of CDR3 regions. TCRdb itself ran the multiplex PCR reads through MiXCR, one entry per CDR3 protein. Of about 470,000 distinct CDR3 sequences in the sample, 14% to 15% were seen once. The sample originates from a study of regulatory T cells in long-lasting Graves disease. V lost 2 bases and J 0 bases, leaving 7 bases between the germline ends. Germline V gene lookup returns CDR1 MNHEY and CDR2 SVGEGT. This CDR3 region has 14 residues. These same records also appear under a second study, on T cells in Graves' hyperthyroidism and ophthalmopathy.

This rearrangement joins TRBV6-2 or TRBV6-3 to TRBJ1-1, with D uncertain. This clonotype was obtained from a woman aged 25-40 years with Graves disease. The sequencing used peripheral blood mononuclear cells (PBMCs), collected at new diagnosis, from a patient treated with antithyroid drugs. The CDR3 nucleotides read TGTGCCAGCAGTTACGGGTTTTTGAACACTGAAGCTTTCTTT. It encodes CASSYGFLNTEAFF.